Listed below are T cell receptor beta chains from one sample, sequenced in a study of blood T cell repertoires in COVID-19. The data were produced by immunoSEQ multiplex PCR, yet TCRdb's version contains in-frame clones alone and is incomplete. The data hold approximately 150,000 clones, with 82% observed a single time. Sequencing input: peripheral blood. Receptors were obtained from a woman aged 70-85 years with acute or convalescent COVID-19. The CDR3 runs from the conserved cysteine through the conserved F or W. Fields, in order: CDR3 protein, CDR3 DNA, J gene, clone size, V gene, D gene. D genes are given only for firm matches. Only part of the rows carry a size: once, few, many, or a class if the clone is expanded.

CDR3: CASSRQGQNYGYTF
DNA: TGTGCCAGCAGCCGACAGGGTCAGAACTATGGCTACACCTTC
J: TRBJ1-2
size: -
V: TRBV5-4
D: TRBD1

CDR3: CASSQVTDRTGQGRANVLTF
DNA: TGTGCCAGCAGCCAAGTTACTGATCGGACAGGCCAGGGGAGGGCCAACGTCCTGACTTTC
J: TRBJ2-6
size: -
V: TRBV3-1/TRBV3-2
D: TRBD1

CDR3: CASRLRGGGNTIYF
DNA: TGTGCCAGCAGATTACGGGGTGGTGGAAACACCATATATTTT
J: TRBJ1-3
size: -
V: TRBV21-1
D: -

CDR3: CASSAGTTVETQYF
DNA: TGTGCCAGTAGTGCCGGGACTACGGTGGAGACCCAGTACTTC
J: TRBJ2-5
size: -
V: TRBV19
D: TRBD2

CDR3: CATSGASSNQPQHF
DNA: TGTGCCACCAGTGGGGCATCTAGCAATCAGCCCCAGCATTTT
J: TRBJ1-5
size: few
V: TRBV24-1
D: -

CDR3: CASSQRRGTEAFF
DNA: TGTGCCAGCTCACAACGGCGGGGCACTGAAGCTTTCTTT
J: TRBJ1-1
size: -
V: TRBV18
D: -

CDR3: CASSIGGTGGTDTQYF
DNA: TGTGCCAGTAGTATAGGGGGGACAGGAGGCACAGATACGCAGTATTTT
J: TRBJ2-3
size: -
V: TRBV19
D: TRBD1

CDR3: CASSYGTYTEAFF
DNA: TGTGCCAGCAGTTACGGCACGTACACTGAAGCTTTCTTT
J: TRBJ1-1
size: -
V: TRBV6-5
D: -

CDR3: CASSPAGQGASGYGYTF
DNA: TGCGCCAGCAGCCCAGCGGGACAGGGGGCATCAGGCTATGGCTACACCTTC
J: TRBJ1-2
size: -
V: TRBV10-1
D: TRBD1

CDR3: CASGTGQGATEAFF
DNA: TGTGCTAGTGGTACAGGACAGGGGGCCACTGAAGCTTTCTTT
J: TRBJ1-1
size: -
V: TRBV12-5
D: TRBD1

CDR3: CASSQGSTGGFYGYTF
DNA: TGCGCCAGCAGCCAAGGTTCGACAGGGGGATTCTATGGCTACACCTTC
J: TRBJ1-2
size: -
V: TRBV4-3
D: TRBD1

CDR3: CASSPDRNYGYTF
DNA: TGTGCCAGCTCACCGGACAGAAACTATGGCTACACCTTC
J: TRBJ1-2
size: few
V: TRBV18
D: -

CDR3: CASRTGQGLNSPLHF
DNA: TGTGCCAGCAGAACCGGACAGGGACTAAATTCACCCCTCCACTTT
J: TRBJ1-6
size: once
V: TRBV6-5
D: TRBD1

CDR3: CASSSELYTSSGYTF
DNA: TGTGCCAGCAGCTCCGAATTGTACACATCCTCTGGCTACACCTTC
J: TRBJ1-2
size: -
V: TRBV5-4
D: -

CDR3: CASSLTGGVDQPQHF
DNA: TGTGCCAGCAGCTTAACAGGGGGTGTCGACCAGCCCCAGCATTTT
J: TRBJ1-5
size: -
V: TRBV5-5
D: TRBD1

CDR3: CASLGGDESSGNTIYF
DNA: TGCGCCAGCCTCGGGGGGGATGAGAGCTCTGGAAACACCATATATTTT
J: TRBJ1-3
size: -
V: TRBV10-1
D: -

CDR3: CASSFARVRDSGNTIYF
DNA: TGTGCCAGCAGTTTTGCACGGGTGCGGGACTCTGGAAACACCATATATTTT
J: TRBJ1-3
size: few
V: TRBV28
D: -

CDR3: CASSEVAETPARGTQYF
DNA: TGTGCCAGTAGTGAGGTAGCGGAGACCCCCGCCAGAGGGACCCAGTACTTC
J: TRBJ2-5
size: -
V: TRBV19
D: -

CDR3: CAWTQGFGPSGANVLTF
DNA: TGTGCCTGGACCCAGGGTTTTGGGCCCTCTGGGGCCAACGTCCTGACTTTC
J: TRBJ2-6
size: -
V: TRBV30
D: -

CDR3: CASSQVVGVATQYF
DNA: TGCGCCAGCAGCCAAGTTGTGGGAGTAGCTACGCAGTATTTT
J: TRBJ2-3
size: -
V: TRBV4-1
D: -

CDR3: CASRPTGSYEQYF
DNA: TGTGCCAGCAGACCTACAGGGTCCTACGAGCAGTACTTC
J: TRBJ2-7
size: -
V: TRBV7-2
D: -

CDR3: CAISPGTSGSHEQYF
DNA: TGTGCCATCAGCCCGGGGACTAGCGGGTCCCACGAGCAGTACTTC
J: TRBJ2-7
size: -
V: TRBV10-3
D: TRBD2

CDR3: CASSIDRRGYGYTF
DNA: TGTGCCAGTAGTATAGACCGCCGAGGCTATGGCTACACCTTC
J: TRBJ1-2
size: -
V: TRBV19
D: -